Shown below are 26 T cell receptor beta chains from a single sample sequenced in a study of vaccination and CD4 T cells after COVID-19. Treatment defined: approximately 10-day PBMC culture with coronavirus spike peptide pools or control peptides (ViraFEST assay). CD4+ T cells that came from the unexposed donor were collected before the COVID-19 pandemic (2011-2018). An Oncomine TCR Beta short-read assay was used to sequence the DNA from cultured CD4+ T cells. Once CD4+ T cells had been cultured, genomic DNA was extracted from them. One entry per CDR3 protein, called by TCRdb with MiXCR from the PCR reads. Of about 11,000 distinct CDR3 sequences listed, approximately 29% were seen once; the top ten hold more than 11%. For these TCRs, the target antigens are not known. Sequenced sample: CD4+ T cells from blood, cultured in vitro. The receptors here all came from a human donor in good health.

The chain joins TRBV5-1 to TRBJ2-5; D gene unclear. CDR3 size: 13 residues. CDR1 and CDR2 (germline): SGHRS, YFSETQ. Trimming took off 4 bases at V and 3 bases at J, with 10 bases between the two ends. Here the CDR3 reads CASSPSPEETQYF. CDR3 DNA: TGCGCCAGCAGCCCGTCCCCAGAAGAGACCCAGTACTTC.

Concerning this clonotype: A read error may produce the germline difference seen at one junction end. CDR3 in amino acids: CASSSTGYTDMQYF. The CDR3 nucleotides read TGTGCCAGCAGCTCAACGGGGTACACAGATATGCAGTATTTT. This sequence joins TRBV7-2 and TRBJ2-3; a possible D gene is TRBD2 (5 bases). CDR1 is SGHTA, CDR2 FQGNSA, per germline. CDR3 length equals 14 residues. Full variable domain (missing parts from reference TRBV7-2 and TRBJ2-3): GAGVSQSPSNKVTEKGKDVELRCDPISGHTALYWYRQSLGQGLEFLIYFQGNSAPDKSGLPSDRFSAERTGGSVSTLTIQRTQQEDSAVYLCASSSTGYTDMQYFGPGTRLTVL.

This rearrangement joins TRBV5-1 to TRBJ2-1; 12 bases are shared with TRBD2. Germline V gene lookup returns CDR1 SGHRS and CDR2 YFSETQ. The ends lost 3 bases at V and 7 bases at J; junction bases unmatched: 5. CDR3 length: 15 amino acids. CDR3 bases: TGCGCCAGCAGCTGGGGACTAGCGGGCGGTAATGAGCAGTTCTTC. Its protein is CASSWGLAGGNEQFF.

As DNA, the CDR3 is TGTGCCAGCAGCCCGCTTGTGGGTGTGGAGACCCAGTACTTC. Its protein product is CASSPLVGVETQYF. V is TRBV7-2 and J is TRBJ2-5; the D is unclear. V was shortened by 5 bases and J by 5 bases, with 15 bases between the two germline ends. Germline-derived CDR1 and CDR2 are SGHTA and FQGNSA. The CDR3 runs 14 residues. Based on the CDR3 plus reference TRBV7-2 and TRBJ2-5, the full variable domain is GAGVSQSPSNKVTEKGKDVELRCDPISGHTALYWYRQSLGQGLEFLIYFQGNSAPDKSGLPSDRFSAERTGGSVSTLTIQRTQQEDSAVYLCASSPLVGVETQYFGPGTRLLVL.

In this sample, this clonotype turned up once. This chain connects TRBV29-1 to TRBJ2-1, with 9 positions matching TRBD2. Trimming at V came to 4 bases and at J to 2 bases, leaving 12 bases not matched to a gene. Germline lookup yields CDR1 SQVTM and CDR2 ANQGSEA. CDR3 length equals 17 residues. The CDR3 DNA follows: TGCAGCGTTGTCCAGATGCCCAGCGGGAGGACCTACAATGAGCAGTTCTTC. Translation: CSVVQMPSGRTYNEQFF.

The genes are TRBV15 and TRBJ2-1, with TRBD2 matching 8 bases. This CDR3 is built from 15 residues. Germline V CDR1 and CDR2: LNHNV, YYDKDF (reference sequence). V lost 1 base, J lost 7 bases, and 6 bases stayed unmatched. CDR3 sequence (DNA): TGTGCCACCAGCAGAGGGCTAGCGGGTTGGAATGAGCAGTTCTTC. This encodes CATSRGLAGWNEQFF.

The CDR3: CASSLGPLNTEAFF. DNA for the CDR3: TGTGCCAGCAGTCTCGGGCCTCTGAACACTGAAGCTTTCTTT. The chain employs TRBV6-2 or TRBV6-3 and TRBJ1-1; D unclear. The length of the CDR3 is 14 residues. Germline V gene data show CDR1 as MNHEY and CDR2 as SVGEGT. V lost 5 bases and J lost 0, with 10 bases in between.

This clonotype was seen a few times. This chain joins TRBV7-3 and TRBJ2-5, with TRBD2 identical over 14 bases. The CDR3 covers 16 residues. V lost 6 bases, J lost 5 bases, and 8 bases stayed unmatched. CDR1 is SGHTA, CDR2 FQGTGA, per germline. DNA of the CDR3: TGTGCCAGCAGTTTTGGGACTAGCGGGAGTGGGGAGACCCAGTACTTC. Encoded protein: CASSFGTSGSGETQYF.

This chain's CDR3 is CAWGRDSNQPQHF. As DNA, the CDR3 is TGTGCCTGGGGACGGGATAGCAATCAGCCCCAGCATTTT. J is TRBJ1-5 and V is TRBV30; D is uncertain. The CDR3 covers 13 residues. V gave up 5 bases and J gave up 0 bases, with 8 bases separating them. Looked up from germline, CDR1 is GTSNPN and CDR2 is SVGIG (reference sequence).

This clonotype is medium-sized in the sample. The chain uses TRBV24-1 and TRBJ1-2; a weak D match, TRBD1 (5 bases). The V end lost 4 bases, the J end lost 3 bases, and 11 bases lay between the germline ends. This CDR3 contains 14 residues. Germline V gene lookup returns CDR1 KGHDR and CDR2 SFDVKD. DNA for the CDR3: TGTGCCACCAGTGAAGCGGGACGGGACTATGGCTACACCTTC. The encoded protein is CATSEAGRDYGYTF.

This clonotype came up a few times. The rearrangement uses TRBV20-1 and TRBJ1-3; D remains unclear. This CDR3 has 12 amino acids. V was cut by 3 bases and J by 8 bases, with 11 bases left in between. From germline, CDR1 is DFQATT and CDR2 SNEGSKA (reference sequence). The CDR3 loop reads CSASTSVHTIYF. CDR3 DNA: TGCAGTGCTAGTACATCCGTTCACACCATATATTTT.

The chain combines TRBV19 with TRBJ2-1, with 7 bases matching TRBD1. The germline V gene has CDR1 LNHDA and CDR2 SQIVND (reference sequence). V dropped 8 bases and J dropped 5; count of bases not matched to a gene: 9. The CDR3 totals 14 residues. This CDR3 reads CASSTGQRNNEQFF. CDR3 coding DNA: TGTGCCAGTTCCACGGGACAGAGAAACAATGAGCAGTTCTTC.

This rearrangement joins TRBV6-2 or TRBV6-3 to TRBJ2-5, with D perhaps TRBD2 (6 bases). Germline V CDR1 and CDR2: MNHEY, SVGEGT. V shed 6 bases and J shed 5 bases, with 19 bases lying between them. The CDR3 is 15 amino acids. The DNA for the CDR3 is TGTGCCAGCAGGGGGGGTGGGACCCTCCAGGAGACCCAGTACTTC. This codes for CASRGGGTLQETQYF.

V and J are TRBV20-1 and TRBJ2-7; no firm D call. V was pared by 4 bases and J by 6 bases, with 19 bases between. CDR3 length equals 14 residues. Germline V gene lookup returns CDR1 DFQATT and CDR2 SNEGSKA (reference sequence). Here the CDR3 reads CSAIIPSRWTEQYF. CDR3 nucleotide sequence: TGCAGTGCTATTATCCCTAGTAGATGGACCGAGCAGTACTTC.

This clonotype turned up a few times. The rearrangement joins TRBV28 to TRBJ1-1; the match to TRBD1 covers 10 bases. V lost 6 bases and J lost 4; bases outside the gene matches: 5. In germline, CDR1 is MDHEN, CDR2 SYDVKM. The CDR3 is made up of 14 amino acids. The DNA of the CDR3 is TGTGCCAGCAGACCAGGGGACAGGGGCACTGAAGCTTTCTTT. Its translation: CASRPGDRGTEAFF.

The CDR3 DNA reads TGTGCCATCAGTGAGTCGGGGCAGGAGGTAAATTCACCCCTCCACTTT. Its protein product is CAISESGQEVNSPLHF. This chain uses TRBV10-3 with TRBJ1-6; perhaps TRBD1 as D (5 bases). The CDR3 consists of 16 residues. The germline gives CDR1 ENHRY, CDR2 SYGVKD. The germline V and J ends were trimmed by 0 bases and 7 bases, with 13 bases remaining between them.

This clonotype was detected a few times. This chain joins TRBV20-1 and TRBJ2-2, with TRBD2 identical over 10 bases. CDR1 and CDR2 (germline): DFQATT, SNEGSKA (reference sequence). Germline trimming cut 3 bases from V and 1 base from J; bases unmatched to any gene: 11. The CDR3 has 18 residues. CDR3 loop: CSASRTSGSSWNTGELFF. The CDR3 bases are TGCAGTGCTAGTAGGACTAGCGGCTCTTCCTGGAACACCGGGGAGCTGTTTTTT.

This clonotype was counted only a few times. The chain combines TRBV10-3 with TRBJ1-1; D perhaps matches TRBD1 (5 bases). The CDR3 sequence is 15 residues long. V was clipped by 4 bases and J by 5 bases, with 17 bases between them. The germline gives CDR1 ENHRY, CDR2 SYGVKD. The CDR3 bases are TGTGCCATCAGTGTAGGCAGGGACGGAGGGACTGAAGCTTTCTTT. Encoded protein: CAISVGRDGGTEAFF.

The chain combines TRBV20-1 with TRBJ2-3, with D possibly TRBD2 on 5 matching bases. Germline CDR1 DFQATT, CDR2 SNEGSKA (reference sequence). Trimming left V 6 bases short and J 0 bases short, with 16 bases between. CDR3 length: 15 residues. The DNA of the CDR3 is TGCAGTGCCACCTGGGAGCGGCTTAGCACAGATACGCAGTATTTT. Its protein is CSATWERLSTDTQYF.

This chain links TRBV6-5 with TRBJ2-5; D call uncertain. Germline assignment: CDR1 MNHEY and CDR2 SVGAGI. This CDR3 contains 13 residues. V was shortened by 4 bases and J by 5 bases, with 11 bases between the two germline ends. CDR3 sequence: CASSSASWETQYF. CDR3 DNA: TGTGCCAGCAGTTCGGCCTCATGGGAGACCCAGTACTTC.

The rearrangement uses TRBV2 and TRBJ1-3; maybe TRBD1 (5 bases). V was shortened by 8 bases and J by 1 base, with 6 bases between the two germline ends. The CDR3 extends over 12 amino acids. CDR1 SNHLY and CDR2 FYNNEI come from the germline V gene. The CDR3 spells CASGGSGNTIYF. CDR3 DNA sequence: TGTGCCAGCGGGGGGTCTGGAAACACCATATATTTT.

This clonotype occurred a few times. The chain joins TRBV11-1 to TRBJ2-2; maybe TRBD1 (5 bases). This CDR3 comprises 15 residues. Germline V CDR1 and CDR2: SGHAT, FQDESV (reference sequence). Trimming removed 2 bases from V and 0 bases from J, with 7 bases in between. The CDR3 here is CASSLRTTNTGELFF. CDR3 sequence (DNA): TGTGCCAGCAGCTTAAGGACAACGAACACCGGGGAGCTGTTTTTT.

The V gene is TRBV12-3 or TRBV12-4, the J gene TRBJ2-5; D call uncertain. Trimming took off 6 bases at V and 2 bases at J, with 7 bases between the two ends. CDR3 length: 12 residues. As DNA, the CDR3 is TGTGCCAGCAGCCTTAAGCAAGAGACCCAGTACTTC. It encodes CASSLKQETQYF.

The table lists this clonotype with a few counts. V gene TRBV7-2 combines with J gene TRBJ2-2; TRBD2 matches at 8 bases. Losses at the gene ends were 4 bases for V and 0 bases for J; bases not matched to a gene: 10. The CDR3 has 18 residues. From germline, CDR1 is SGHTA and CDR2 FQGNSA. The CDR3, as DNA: TGTGCCAGCAGCTCCAGCCGATTACTAGCGGCGAACACCGGGGAGCTGTTTTTT. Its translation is CASSSSRLLAANTGELFF.

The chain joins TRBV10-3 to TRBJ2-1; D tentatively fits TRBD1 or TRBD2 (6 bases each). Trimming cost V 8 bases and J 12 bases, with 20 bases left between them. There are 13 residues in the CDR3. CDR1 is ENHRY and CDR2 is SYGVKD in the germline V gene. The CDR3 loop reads CAIGQKGGMRQFF. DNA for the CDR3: TGTGCCATCGGCCAAAAGGGGGGAATGAGGCAGTTCTTC.

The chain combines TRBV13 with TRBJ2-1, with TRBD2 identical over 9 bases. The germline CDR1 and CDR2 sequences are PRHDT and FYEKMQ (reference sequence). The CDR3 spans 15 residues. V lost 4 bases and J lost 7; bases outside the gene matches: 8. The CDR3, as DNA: TGTGCCAGCAGCTACCAGCTAGCGGGGATAAATGAGCAGTTCTTC. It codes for CASSYQLAGINEQFF.